The 32 T cell receptor beta chains below all came from one sample that was sequenced in a study of identical twins. TCRdb reprocessed the 5' RACE reads via MiXCR and lists one record per CDR3 protein. The sample has about 790,000 distinct CDR3 sequences, 18% seen once; the top ten hold about an eighth. This same sample was also taken into another study, of T cells expressing NK-cell markers.

Source material: PBMCs. The receptors come from a woman between 18 and 29 years old in good health.

This chain uses TRBV5-4 with TRBJ2-3, with 7 bases matching TRBD2. Losses at the gene ends were 4 bases for V and 1 base for J; bases not matched to a gene: 9. Looked up from germline, CDR1 is SGHNT and CDR2 is YYREEE (reference sequence). The CDR3 covers 16 residues. The chain's CDR3 is CASSPEWGGGTDTQYF. The CDR3 DNA follows: TGTGCCAGCAGCCCTGAATGGGGGGGAGGCACAGATACGCAGTATTTT.

This clonotype was seen more than once but under ten times. V gene TRBV5-1 combines with J gene TRBJ2-1; TRBD2 matches 9 bases. V lost 0 bases to trimming and J lost 9 bases; unmatched junction nucleotides: 7. The CDR3 totals 15 residues. CDR1 and CDR2 (germline): SGHRS, YFSETQ. The CDR3 DNA reads as TGCGCCAGCAGCTTGGGGACTAGCGCGTCCAGTGAGCAGTTCTTC. Residues: CASSLGTSASSEQFF.

This chain connects TRBV4-3 to TRBJ2-5; D gene uncertain. Trimming removed 2 bases at V and 0 bases at J, with 7 bases between. This CDR3 has 14 amino acids. The germline CDR1 and CDR2 sequences are LGHNA and YSLEER. CDR3 nucleotide sequence: TGCGCCAGCAGCCAATTCCAATACCAAGAGACCCAGTACTTC. It is translated as CASSQFQYQETQYF.

This clonotype was counted between two and nine times. The rearrangement uses TRBV5-1 and TRBJ2-7, with TRBD2 as a possible D gene (5 bases). Germline CDR1 SGHRS, CDR2 YFSETQ. V lost 0 bases and J lost 5, with 12 bases in between. The CDR3 extends over 14 amino acids. The CDR3 region is CASSLVPGGDEQYF. The CDR3 DNA follows: TGCGCCAGCAGCTTGGTCCCCGGAGGTGACGAGCAGTACTTC.

In its sample, this clonotype was seen a few times. The chain is built from TRBV7-2 and TRBJ1-2; D not certain. The CDR3 extends over 14 amino acids. V was clipped by 3 bases and J by 4 bases, with 12 bases between them. From germline, CDR1 is SGHTA and CDR2 FQGNSA. CDR3 in DNA: TGTGCCAGCAGCTTCGGGCAGGAGCTCTATGGCTACACCTTC. This translates into CASSFGQELYGYTF.

The rearrangement joins TRBV7-9 to TRBJ2-1; 7 bases are a match to TRBD2. CDR3 size: 15 residues. With 5 bases clipped from V and 1 base from J, the junction kept 5 bases outside the gene matches. Germline V lookup: CDR1 SEHNR, CDR2 FQNEAQ (reference sequence). CDR3 in amino acids: CASSLFGGSYNEQFF. The CDR3 coding sequence is TGTGCCAGCAGCCTCTTCGGGGGGTCCTACAATGAGCAGTTCTTC.

This chain links TRBV7-9 with TRBJ2-5; the D is unclear. CDR1 is SEHNR, CDR2 FQNEAQ, per germline (reference sequence). V was pared by 5 bases and J by 5 bases, with 12 bases between. The CDR3 runs to 13 residues. The CDR3: CASSRLYGETQYF. Written as DNA, the CDR3 is TGTGCCAGCAGCCGGCTTTACGGGGAGACCCAGTACTTC.

The chain joins TRBV5-6 to TRBJ2-3, with TRBD2 identical over 7 bases. The junction had 5 bases not matched to a gene; V was cut back by 4 bases and J by 0 bases. The CDR3 extends over 15 amino acids. Per the germline V gene, CDR1 is SGHDT and CDR2 is YYEEEE. CDR3 protein: CASSDERGSTDTQYF. The CDR3 DNA sequence: TGTGCCAGCAGCGACGAGCGGGGTAGCACAGATACGCAGTATTTT.

This clonotype turned up a few times. The chain combines TRBV20-1 with TRBJ2-7; 9 nucleotides agree with TRBD1. J was trimmed by 4 bases and V by 4 bases; bases with no gene match: 5. Germline V lookup: CDR1 DFQATT, CDR2 SNEGSKA (reference sequence). This CDR3 is built from 13 residues. DNA for the CDR3: TGCAGTGCTACAAGTGACAGGGGGTACGAGCAGTACTTC. The encoded protein is CSATSDRGYEQYF.

The chain has TRBV25-1 and TRBJ2-5; no definite D call. Trimming stripped 2 bases from V and 7 bases from J, with 8 bases between. Germline CDR1 reads MGHDK; CDR2 reads SYGVNS. This CDR3 has 12 residues. The CDR3 here is CASSEGLGTQYF. DNA for the CDR3: TGTGCCAGCAGTGAAGGGTTAGGGACCCAGTACTTC.

This clonotype has just a few counts. The J gene is TRBJ2-1, the V gene TRBV20-1; D may be TRBD2 (6 bases). The CDR3 runs to 14 residues. Trimming cost V 4 bases and J 8 bases, with 18 bases left between them. Germline CDR1 is DFQATT and CDR2 is SNEGSKA (reference sequence). CDR3 DNA: TGCAGTGCTATAACTAGCTATAGCGTCGATGAGCAGTTCTTC. Translating it yields CSAITSYSVDEQFF.

The J gene is TRBJ2-1, the V gene TRBV5-1, with D possibly being TRBD1 or TRBD2 (5 bases each). Germline values: CDR1 SGHRS, CDR2 YFSETQ. Trimming left V 2 bases short and J 5 bases short, with 14 bases between. The CDR3 runs 15 residues. The CDR3 spells CASSFFQGVNNEQFF. The CDR3 region has the DNA TGCGCCAGCAGCTTCTTTCAGGGAGTTAACAATGAGCAGTTCTTC.

CDR3: CSATSRAGETQYF. In DNA, the CDR3 is TGCAGTGCTACAAGCAGGGCCGGGGAGACCCAGTACTTC. V is TRBV20-1 and J is TRBJ2-5; maybe TRBD1 (5 bases). The CDR3 length is 13 residues. The germline V and J ends were trimmed by 4 bases and 5 bases, with 14 bases remaining between them. Germline V gene sequence: CDR1 DFQATT, CDR2 SNEGSKA (reference sequence).

The chain is built from TRBV7-2 and TRBJ1-1; D is perhaps TRBD1 (6 bases). Germline V lookup: CDR1 SGHTA, CDR2 FQGNSA. Trimming removed 5 bases at V and 0 bases at J, with 16 bases between. The CDR3 has 16 amino acids. CDR3 sequence: CASSRGTQIVNTEAFF. CDR3 nucleotide sequence: TGTGCCAGCAGCCGGGGGACACAGATTGTGAACACTGAAGCTTTCTTT. Full variable domain (rest looked up from reference TRBV7-2 and TRBJ1-1): GAGVSQSPSNKVTEKGKDVELRCDPISGHTALYWYRQSLGQGLEFLIYFQGNSAPDKSGLPSDRFSAERTGGSVSTLTIQRTQQEDSAVYLCASSRGTQIVNTEAFFGQGTRLTVV.

This clonotype has a handful of counts. The chain recombines TRBV29-1 with TRBJ1-1, with a tentative D call TRBD1 (6 bases). CDR3 length: 11 residues. In germline, CDR1 is SQVTM, CDR2 ANQGSEA. The V gene lost 6 bases and the J gene lost 5 bases, with 10 bases spanning the gap. For the CDR3, the DNA is TGCAGCGTCGACACAGGGACTGAAGCTTTCTTT. Its protein product is CSVDTGTEAFF.

V is TRBV4-1 and J is TRBJ2-5, with no clear D. Per germline, CDR1 MGHRA and CDR2 YSYEKL. Trimming left V 1 base short and J 1 base short, with 10 bases between. This CDR3 has 15 amino acids. This CDR3 reads CASSQVVNFQETQYF. The CDR3 DNA sequence: TGCGCCAGCAGCCAAGTGGTGAATTTCCAAGAGACCCAGTACTTC.

This sequence joins TRBV11-2 and TRBJ2-4; no definite D call. Trimming cost V 4 bases and J 0 bases, with 19 bases left between them. The CDR3 consists of 18 residues. The germline CDR1 and CDR2 sequences are SGHAT and FQNNGV. The CDR3 reads CASSWGRHPTVAKNIQYF. The CDR3 nucleotides read TGTGCCAGCAGCTGGGGAAGACACCCCACCGTAGCCAAAAACATTCAGTACTTC.

The table lists this clonotype with a few counts. V and J are TRBV11-3 and TRBJ2-1; possibly TRBD1 for D (6 bases). The CDR3 is 17 amino acids. V was clipped by 5 bases and J by 4 bases, with 21 bases between them. Germline V CDR1 and CDR2: SGHNT, YENEEA. The CDR3 loop reads CASSPPPGQRPYNEQFF. The CDR3 bases are TGTGCCAGCAGCCCCCCCCCGGGACAAAGACCTTACAATGAGCAGTTCTTC.

V and J are TRBV3-1 and TRBJ2-7; D remains ambiguous. This CDR3 has 15 residues. The germline gives CDR1 LGHDT, CDR2 YNNKEL (reference sequence). Trimming left V 4 bases short and J 0 bases short, with 13 bases between. CDR3 sequence: CASSRSIKSSYEQYF. CDR3 nucleotides: TGTGCCAGCAGCCGAAGTATCAAGAGCTCCTACGAGCAGTACTTC.

The CDR3: CATSRIDSNNSPLHF. In DNA, the CDR3 is TGTGCCACCAGCAGAATTGACAGTAATAATTCACCCCTCCACTTT. The chain recombines TRBV15 with TRBJ1-6, with D possibly being TRBD1 (5 bases). From germline, CDR1 is LNHNV and CDR2 YYDKDF (reference sequence). V lost 2 bases to trimming and J lost 5 bases, with 10 bases between them. The CDR3 consists of 15 residues.

This clonotype came up a few times. The DNA for the CDR3 is TGCAGTGCTGCTGGACAGGGCGGTTTCGTGCAGTACTTC. Amino acid sequence: CSAAGQGGFVQYF. The J gene is TRBJ2-7, the V gene TRBV20-1; 8 positions agree with TRBD1. In germline, CDR1 is DFQATT, CDR2 SNEGSKA (reference sequence). J gave up 9 bases and V 5 bases, and 12 bases lay outside the gene matches. The CDR3 consists of 13 residues.

The CDR3: CATSHTTGELFF. The DNA of the CDR3 is TGTGCCACCTCCCACACTACCGGGGAGCTGTTTTTT. The chain links TRBV10-3 to TRBJ2-2; D unresolved. Trimming took 10 bases from V and 5 from J, leaving 11 bases between them. Germline CDR1 is ENHRY and CDR2 is SYGVKD. There are 12 residues in the CDR3.

V and J are TRBV30 and TRBJ2-1; 8 bases agree with TRBD2. V lost 4 bases to trimming and J lost 0 bases; unmatched junction nucleotides: 8. The germline gives CDR1 GTSNPN, CDR2 SVGIG (reference sequence). This CDR3 is 16 amino acids long. CDR3 bases: TGTGCCTGGAAGGTGCTGAGCGGGAGCTCCTACAATGAGCAGTTCTTC. This sequence encodes CAWKVLSGSSYNEQFF.

CDR3: CASSPPAGGLKSTDTQYF. The CDR3 bases are TGTGCCAGCAGCCCGCCAGCGGGGGGGCTCAAGAGCACAGATACGCAGTATTTT. The rearrangement joins TRBV11-2 to TRBJ2-3; TRBD2 matches at 10 bases. With V trimmed by 5 bases and J by 0 bases, 11 bases remained unmatched. The CDR3 has 18 residues. Per the germline V gene, CDR1 is SGHAT and CDR2 is FQNNGV.

The V gene is TRBV12-5, the J gene TRBJ2-3; TRBD1 matches 7 bases. Germline CDR1 LGHNT, CDR2 FRNRAP. J lost 1 base, V lost 10 bases, and 20 bases had no gene match. The CDR3 covers 18 residues. CDR3 sequence reads: CAISGRPDRELGTDTQYF. In DNA, the CDR3 is TGTGCTATCTCTGGGCGCCCTGACAGGGAATTGGGCACAGATACGCAGTATTTT.

This clonotype was picked up a small number of times. This sequence joins TRBV20-1 and TRBJ2-1; 10 bases fit TRBD2. The V gene's germline CDR1 is DFQATT and CDR2 SNEGSKA (reference sequence). Trimming at V came to 4 bases and at J to 7 bases, leaving 4 bases not matched to a gene. This CDR3 is built from 13 residues. CDR3 DNA sequence: TGCAGTGCTAAGGCTAGCGGGAGAAATGAGCAGTTCTTC. Translation: CSAKASGRNEQFF.

The genes are TRBV12-3 or TRBV12-4 and TRBJ2-7; a weak D match, TRBD2 (6 bases). V lost 7 bases and J lost 5, with 15 bases in between. This CDR3 has 13 residues. The CDR3 coding sequence is TGTGCCAGCAAGGCCGGAGGGGCCCACGAGCAGTACTTC. Translation: CASKAGGAHEQYF.

This clonotype has more than one count but fewer than ten. The CDR3 coding sequence is TGTGCCAGCAGCTATCTCATAAACAATGAGCAGTTCTTC. Amino acids: CASSYLINNEQFF. The rearrangement uses TRBV7-2 and TRBJ2-1; D unresolved. Germline CDR1 is SGHTA and CDR2 is FQGNSA. The CDR3 totals 13 residues. V lost 4 bases to trimming and J lost 5 bases, with 9 bases between them.

The V and J genes are TRBV9 and TRBJ2-7; no clear D. The CDR3 loop spans 14 amino acids. Trimming cost V 3 bases and J 2 bases, with 12 bases left between them. Germline V gene sequence: CDR1 SGDLS, CDR2 YYNGEE. CDR3 bases: TGTGCCAGCAGCGAGAAGTCAGGTGCCTACGAGCAGTACTTC. Residues: CASSEKSGAYEQYF. The full variable domain, with the rest looked up from reference TRBV9 and TRBJ2-7, is DSGVTQTPKHLITATGQRVTLRCSPRSGDLSVYWYQQSLDQGLQFLIQYYNGEERAKGNILERFSAQQFPDLHSELNLSSLELGDSALYFCASSEKSGAYEQYFGPGTRLTVT.

The chain couples TRBV6-5 to TRBJ1-6, with no clear D. Germline CDR1 reads MNHEY; CDR2 reads SVGAGI. This CDR3 region has 15 residues. Deletions cut 2 bases from V and 7 bases from J, with 12 bases between. The CDR3 region has the DNA TGTGCCAGCAGTTACGGGAAGGATTACAATTCACCCCTCCACTTT. Protein sequence: CASSYGKDYNSPLHF.

This clonotype has more than one count but fewer than ten. V and J are TRBV4-3 and TRBJ2-7; D gene ambiguous. Germline V gene sequence: CDR1 LGHNA, CDR2 YSLEER. V gave up 0 bases and J gave up 2 bases, with 11 bases separating them. The length of the CDR3 is 15 residues. CDR3 coding DNA: TGCGCCAGCAGCCAAGACCCCAGCTCTACCTACGAGCAGTACTTC. Its protein product is CASSQDPSSTYEQYF.

This clonotype has only a few counts. J is TRBJ2-7 and V is TRBV5-1; tentatively, D is TRBD2 (5 bases). Trimming pared 0 bases from V and 5 bases from J, leaving 15 bases between. The CDR3 consists of 15 residues. Germline V gene data show CDR1 as SGHRS and CDR2 as YFSETQ. The CDR3, as DNA: TGCGCCAGCAGCTTGGATTCGGGGAATGTCAACGAGCAGTACTTC. Its translation is CASSLDSGNVNEQYF. Full variable domain (remainder filled in from reference TRBV5-1 and TRBJ2-7): KAGVTQTPRYLIKTRGQQVTLSCSPISGHRSVSWYQQTPGQGLQFLFEYFSETQRNKGNFPGRFSGRQFSNSRSEMNVSTLELGDSALYLCASSLDSGNVNEQYFGPGTRLTVT.